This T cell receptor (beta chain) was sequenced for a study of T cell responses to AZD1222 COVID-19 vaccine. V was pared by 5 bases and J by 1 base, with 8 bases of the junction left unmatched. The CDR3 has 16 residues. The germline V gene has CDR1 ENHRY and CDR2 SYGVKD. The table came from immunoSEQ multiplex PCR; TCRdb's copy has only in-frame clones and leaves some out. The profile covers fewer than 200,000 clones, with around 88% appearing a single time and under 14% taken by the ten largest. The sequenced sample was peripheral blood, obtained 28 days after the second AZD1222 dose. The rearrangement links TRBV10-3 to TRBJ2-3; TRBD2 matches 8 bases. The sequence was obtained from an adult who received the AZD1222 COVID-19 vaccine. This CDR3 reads CAISFLSGGGTDTQYF. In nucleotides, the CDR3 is TGTGCCATCAGTTTCCTCAGCGGGGGTGGCACAGATACGCAGTATTTT.